One and the same sample provided the 20 T cell receptor beta chains below, sequenced in a study of T cell responses to AZD1222 COVID-19 vaccine (dated by TCRdb to about 2021). Receptors were amplified or captured by the immunoSEQ multiplex PCR assay. Imported from immuneACCESS, the table was reduced by TCRdb to in-frame sequences with V and J called. These copies leave out some clones; in studies compared against another copy, an unresolved V gene accounts for under half, and the cause of the remainder is not known. For this sample there are approximately 130,000 clones; roughly 93% appear just once. The ten largest clones add up to roughly 0.96% of the sample. The time point tag for this specimen amounts to: baseline before first vaccination. The sequences come from peripheral blood, collected on day 0 of AZD1222 vaccination. The receptors stem from an adult in good health.

The V and J genes are TRBV5-1 and TRBJ2-7; D unclear. Germline-derived CDR1 and CDR2 are SGHRS and YFSETQ. This CDR3 is 14 amino acids long. Deletions cut 0 bases from V and 3 bases from J, with 10 bases between. CDR3 bases: TGCGCCAGCAGCTTGGGGCAGCACCTCTACGAGCAGTACTTC. The encoded protein is CASSLGQHLYEQYF.

This clone was detected only once. V usage is TRBV7-2 and J usage is TRBJ1-2; D unclear. The V gene's germline CDR1 is SGHTA and CDR2 FQGNSA. This CDR3 has 14 amino acids. Trimming shortened V by 1 base and J by 12 bases, and 18 bases separated the two germline ends. The chain's CDR3 is CASSLDMTASSNTF. CDR3 nucleotide sequence: TGTGCCAGCAGCTTAGATATGACCGCCTCGTCTAACACCTTC. Using reference TRBV7-2 and TRBJ1-2 for the parts outside the CDR3, the full variable domain is GAGVSQSPSNKVTEKGKDVELRCDPISGHTALYWYRQSLGQGLEFLIYFQGNSAPDKSGLPSDRFSAERTGGSVSTLTIQRTQQEDSAVYLCASSLDMTASSNTFGSGTRLTVV.

The chain has TRBV2 and TRBJ1-2, with D hard to call. Trimming took 7 bases from V and 0 from J, leaving 24 bases between them. Germline V gene lookup returns CDR1 SNHLY and CDR2 FYNNEI. The CDR3 loop spans 18 amino acids. The CDR3 sequence is CASTDTRLGERANYGYTF. The CDR3 bases are TGTGCCAGCACCGATACACGCCTTGGGGAAAGAGCTAACTATGGCTACACCTTC.

V is TRBV6-6 and J is TRBJ2-7; D possibly corresponds to TRBD2 (6 bases). V shed 5 bases and J shed 7 bases, with 12 bases lying between them. The germline V gene has CDR1 MNHNY and CDR2 SVGAGI (reference sequence). This CDR3 has 12 residues. The DNA of the CDR3 is TGTGCCAGCAGTCCCCTTGGAGGGGAGCAGTACTTC. As protein: CASSPLGGEQYF.

The rearrangement uses TRBV2 and TRBJ1-4; no clear D gene. Trimming removed 3 bases from V and 2 bases from J, with 7 bases in between. Germline CDR1 reads SNHLY; CDR2 reads FYNNEI. This CDR3 has 14 residues. Here the CDR3 reads CASSERVTNEKLFF. The CDR3 DNA reads TGTGCCAGCAGTGAGAGGGTTACTAATGAAAAACTGTTTTTT.

J is TRBJ1-6 and V is TRBV13; unclear D gene. Trimming took off 5 bases at V and 7 bases at J, with 9 bases between the two ends. The CDR3 loop spans 13 amino acids. Germline CDR1 reads PRHDT; CDR2 reads FYEKMQ (reference sequence). CDR3: CASSATQNSPLHF. CDR3 nucleotides: TGTGCCAGCAGCGCAACTCAAAATTCACCCCTCCACTTT.

The rearrangement links TRBV6-1 to TRBJ1-2; no firm D call. This CDR3 has 14 amino acids. V was pared by 3 bases and J by 4 bases, with 12 bases between. CDR1 MNHNS and CDR2 SASEGT come from the germline V gene. As DNA, the CDR3 is TGTGCCAGCAGTGAGACGGCAGAATTCTATGGCTACACCTTC. Translated, it gives CASSETAEFYGYTF.

V and J are TRBV14 and TRBJ2-7, with TRBD1 matching over 7 bases. The junction had 10 bases not matched to a gene; V was cut back by 1 base and J by 4 bases. The germline V gene encodes CDR1 SGHDN and CDR2 FVKESK. The CDR3 runs to 16 residues. CDR3 in DNA: TGTGCCAGCAGCCAAGTCACCGGGACAGTGTCTTACGAGCAGTACTTC. Translated, it gives CASSQVTGTVSYEQYF.

The rearrangement links TRBV20-1 to TRBJ2-3; D call uncertain. The CDR3 is made up of 15 amino acids. V was trimmed by 3 bases and J by 2 bases, leaving 15 bases between them. The germline V gene encodes CDR1 DFQATT and CDR2 SNEGSKA (reference sequence). CDR3 protein: CSASRPGLITDTQYF. The CDR3 DNA follows: TGCAGTGCTAGTCGTCCAGGTCTCATCACAGATACGCAGTATTTT.

This clone appeared a few times. The rearrangement links TRBV20-1 to TRBJ1-2; 9 nucleotides agree with TRBD1. This CDR3 is built from 14 residues. CDR1 and CDR2 from the germline V gene are DFQATT and SNEGSKA (reference sequence). The trim removed 3 bases at V and 8 bases at J, leaving 10 bases unmatched. CDR3 sequence (DNA): TGCAGTGCTAGTCAGGGACAGGGCGAGTGGGGCTACACCTTC. This gives the protein CSASQGQGEWGYTF.

The chain recombines TRBV7-9 with TRBJ2-3; possibly TRBD2 for D (7 bases). This CDR3 has 15 amino acids. Deletions cut 6 bases from V and 4 bases from J, with 17 bases between. Germline V lookup: CDR1 SEHNR, CDR2 FQNEAQ (reference sequence). CDR3 coding DNA: TGTGCCAGCAGGCTTGAGGGGGGGCCGCCAGATACGCAGTATTTT. Amino acid sequence: CASRLEGGPPDTQYF.

The chain carries TRBV5-4 and TRBJ1-6; D not resolved. There are 15 residues in the CDR3. Germline V gives CDR1 SGHNT, CDR2 YYREEE (reference sequence). V lost 4 bases and J 0 bases, leaving 8 bases between the germline ends. CDR3 sequence reads: CASSPGGSYNSPLHF. As DNA, the CDR3 is TGTGCCAGCAGCCCCGGCGGCTCCTATAATTCACCCCTCCACTTT. The variable domain in full, completed from reference TRBV5-4 and TRBJ1-6, reads ETGVTQSPTHLIKTRGQQVTLRCSSQSGHNTVSWYQQALGQGPQFIFQYYREEENGRGNFPPRFSGLQFPNYSSELNVNALELDDSALYLCASSPGGSYNSPLHFGNGTRLTVT.

This chain uses TRBV7-9 with TRBJ1-5; D gene unclear. The V and J ends lost 5 bases and 0 bases respectively, with 8 bases between them. The V gene's germline CDR1 is SEHNR and CDR2 FQNEAQ (reference sequence). The CDR3 loop spans 14 amino acids. The CDR3 reads CASSRGSSNQPQHF. The CDR3, as DNA: TGTGCCAGCAGCCGCGGAAGTAGCAATCAGCCCCAGCATTTT.

This chain links TRBV18 with TRBJ2-3, with D possibly being TRBD2 (6 bases). V dropped 5 bases and J dropped 10 bases, with 16 bases sitting between them. The CDR3 consists of 13 residues. Germline loops: CDR1 KGHSH, CDR2 LQKENI. The DNA of the CDR3 is TGTGCCAGCTCAGCCCCCCGTGGGGAGGCGCAGTATTTT. Its protein product is CASSAPRGEAQYF.

CDR3 sequence (DNA): TGCGCCAGCGGTAGCGGGGCCCTTACAGATACGCAGTATTTT. Residues: CASGSGALTDTQYF. The chain is built from TRBV10-2 and TRBJ2-3, with 8 positions matching TRBD2. Germline values: CDR1 WSHSY, CDR2 SAAADI. V shed 8 bases and J 3 bases; nucleotides not matched to a gene: 7. There are 14 residues in the CDR3.

The chain recombines TRBV20-1 with TRBJ1-2; the D is unclear. CDR3 length: 10 amino acids. With 5 bases removed from V and 5 bases from J, the gap between germline ends came to 6 bases. Germline V CDR1 and CDR2: DFQATT, SNEGSKA (reference sequence). For the CDR3, the DNA is TGCAGTGCTTCAAGTTATGGCTACACCTTC. Amino acid sequence: CSASSYGYTF.

The V call is TRBV29-1, the J call TRBJ2-5, with 8 bases that match TRBD1. Germline-derived CDR1 and CDR2 are SQVTM and ANQGSEA. The CDR3 runs 13 residues. The V and J ends lost 7 bases and 3 bases, in that order; junction bases with no gene match: 7. The CDR3 coding sequence is TGCAGCGCCGACAGGGGACTCAAAGAGACCCAGTACTTC. This gives the protein CSADRGLKETQYF.

The chain joins TRBV3-1 (or the pseudogene TRBV3-2) to TRBJ1-6; D not certain. This CDR3 region has 14 residues. Germline V gives CDR1 LGHDT, CDR2 YNNKEL (reference sequence). Trimming removed 5 bases at V and 6 bases at J, with 11 bases between. CDR3 DNA sequence: TGTGCCAGCAGCTCCCTTTGGGGTAATTCACCCCTCCACTTT. Protein product: CASSSLWGNSPLHF.

This chain uses TRBV3-1 (or the pseudogene TRBV3-2) with TRBJ1-3; D call uncertain. CDR1 is LGHDT and CDR2 is YNNKEL in the germline V gene (reference sequence). This CDR3 comprises 14 residues. The V gene lost 4 bases and the J gene lost 0 bases, with 7 bases spanning the gap. CDR3 residues: CASSPLSSGNTIYF. The CDR3 DNA is TGTGCCAGCAGCCCCCTCAGCTCTGGAAACACCATATATTTT.

The V and J genes are TRBV7-8 and TRBJ1-6, with TRBD1 identical over 8 bases. Germline values: CDR1 SGHVS, CDR2 FQNEAQ. The CDR3 runs to 16 residues. The trim removed 2 bases at V and 7 bases at J, leaving 7 bases unmatched. CDR3 protein: CASSLNGQGANSPLHF. CDR3 DNA: TGTGCCAGCAGCTTAAATGGTCAGGGGGCGAATTCACCCCTCCACTTT. Variable domain in full (rest from reference TRBV7-8 and TRBJ1-6): GAGVSQSPRYKVAKRGQDVALRCDPISGHVSLFWYQQALGQGPEFLTYFQNEAQLDKSGLPSDRFFAERPEGSVSTLKIQRTQQEDSAVYLCASSLNGQGANSPLHFGNGTRLTVT.